Sequencing of this T cell receptor beta chain was carried out in a study of blood T cell repertoires in COVID-19. Participant ages covered about 18 to 100 years across 24 US areas. V was clipped by 5 bases and J by 7 bases; unmatched bases: 7. CDR1 is LGHDT and CDR2 is YNNKEL in the germline V gene (reference sequence). CDR3 length: 15 amino acids. TCRdb keeps only in-frame clones here, not all; method: immunoSEQ multiplex PCR. This sample yields 450,000 or so clones, of which 90% are seen a single time; 0.6% belongs to the top ten. This chain uses TRBV3-1 (or the pseudogene TRBV3-2) with TRBJ2-1; TRBD1 matches 11 bases. The source is a young man who had recovered from COVID-19. The sample consisted of PBMCs or T cells enriched from blood (not recorded which). The CDR3 DNA follows: TGTGCCAGCAGCAACACGGACAGGGGGCAAAATGAGCAGTTCTTC. It specifies CASSNTDRGQNEQFF.